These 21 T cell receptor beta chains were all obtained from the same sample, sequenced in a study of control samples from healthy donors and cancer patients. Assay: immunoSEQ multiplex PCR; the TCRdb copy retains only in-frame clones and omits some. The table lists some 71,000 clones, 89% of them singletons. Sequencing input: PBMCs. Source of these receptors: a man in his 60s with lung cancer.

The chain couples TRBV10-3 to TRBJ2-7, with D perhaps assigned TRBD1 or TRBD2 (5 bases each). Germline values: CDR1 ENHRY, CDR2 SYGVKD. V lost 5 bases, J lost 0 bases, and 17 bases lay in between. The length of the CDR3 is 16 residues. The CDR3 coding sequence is TGTGCCATCAGTTCTTCCCCCCGGGACGCCTCCTACGAGCAGTACTTC. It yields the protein CAISSSPRDASYEQYF.

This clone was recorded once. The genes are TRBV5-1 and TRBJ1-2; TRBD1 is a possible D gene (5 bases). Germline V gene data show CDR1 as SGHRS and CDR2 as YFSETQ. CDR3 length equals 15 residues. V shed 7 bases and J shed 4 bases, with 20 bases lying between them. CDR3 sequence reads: CASQQATGSSYGYTF. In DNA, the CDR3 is TGCGCCAGCCAACAGGCGACGGGTAGTAGCTATGGCTACACCTTC.

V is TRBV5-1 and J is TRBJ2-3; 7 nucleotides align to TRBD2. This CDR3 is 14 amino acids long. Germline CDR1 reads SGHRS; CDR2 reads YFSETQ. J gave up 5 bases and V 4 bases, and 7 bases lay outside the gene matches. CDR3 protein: CASSPARGEDTQYF. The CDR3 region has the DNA TGCGCCAGCAGCCCGGCCCGGGGGGAAGATACGCAGTATTTT.

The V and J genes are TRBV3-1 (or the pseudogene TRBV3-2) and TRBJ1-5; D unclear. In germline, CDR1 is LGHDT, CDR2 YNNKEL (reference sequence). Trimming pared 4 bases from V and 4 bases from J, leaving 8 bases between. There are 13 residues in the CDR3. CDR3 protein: CASSRSRNQPQHF. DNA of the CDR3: TGTGCCAGCAGCCGAAGTAGGAATCAGCCCCAGCATTTT.

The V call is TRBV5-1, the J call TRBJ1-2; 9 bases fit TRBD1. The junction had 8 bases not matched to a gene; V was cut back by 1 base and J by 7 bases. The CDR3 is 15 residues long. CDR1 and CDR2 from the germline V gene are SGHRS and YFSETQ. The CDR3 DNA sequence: TGCGCCAGCAGCTTGACGGGACAGGGAGGTAGTGGCTACACCTTC. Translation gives CASSLTGQGGSGYTF.

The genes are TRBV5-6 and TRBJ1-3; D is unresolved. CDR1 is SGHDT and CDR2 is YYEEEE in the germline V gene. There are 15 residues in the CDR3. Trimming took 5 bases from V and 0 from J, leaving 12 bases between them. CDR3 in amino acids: CASRLRGSSGNTIYF. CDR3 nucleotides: TGTGCCAGCAGACTCCGAGGGAGCTCTGGAAACACCATATATTTT.

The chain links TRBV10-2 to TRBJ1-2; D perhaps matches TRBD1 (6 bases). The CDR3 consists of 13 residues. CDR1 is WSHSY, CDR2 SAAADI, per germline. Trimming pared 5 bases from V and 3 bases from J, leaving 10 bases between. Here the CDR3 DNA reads TGCGCCAGCAGTTTGGCAGGGGACTATGGCTACACCTTC. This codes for CASSLAGDYGYTF.

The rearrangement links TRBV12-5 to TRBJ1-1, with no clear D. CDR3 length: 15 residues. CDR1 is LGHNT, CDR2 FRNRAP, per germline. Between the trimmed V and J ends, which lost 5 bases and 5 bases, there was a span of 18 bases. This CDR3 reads CASGLSVWLDTEAFF. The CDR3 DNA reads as TGTGCTAGTGGTCTCTCCGTTTGGTTGGATACTGAAGCTTTCTTT.

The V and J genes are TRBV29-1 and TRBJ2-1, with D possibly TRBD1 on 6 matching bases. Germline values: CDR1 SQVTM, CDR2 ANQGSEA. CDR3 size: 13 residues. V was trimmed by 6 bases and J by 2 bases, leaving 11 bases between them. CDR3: CSVGTQAYNEQFF. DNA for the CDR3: TGCAGCGTAGGGACACAGGCCTACAATGAGCAGTTCTTC.

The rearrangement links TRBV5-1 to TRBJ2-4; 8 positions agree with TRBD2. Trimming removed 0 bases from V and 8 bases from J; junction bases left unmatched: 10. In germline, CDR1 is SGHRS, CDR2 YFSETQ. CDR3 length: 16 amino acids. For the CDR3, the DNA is TGCGCCAGCAGCTTGGAGGTATCAGGGCGGGGGGACATTCAGTACTTC. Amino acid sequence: CASSLEVSGRGDIQYF.

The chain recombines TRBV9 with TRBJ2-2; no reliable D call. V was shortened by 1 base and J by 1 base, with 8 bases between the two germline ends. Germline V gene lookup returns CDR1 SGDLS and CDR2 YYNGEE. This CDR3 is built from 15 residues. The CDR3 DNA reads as TGTGCCAGCAGCGTAACCCCCGGGAACACCGGGGAGCTGTTTTTT. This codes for CASSVTPGNTGELFF.

CDR3 sequence: CASSLLFISGANVLTF. The CDR3 coding sequence is TGTGCCAGCAGCTTATTATTTATCTCTGGGGCCAACGTCCTGACTTTC. This chain uses TRBV7-9 with TRBJ2-6; D gene ambiguous. Per the germline V gene, CDR1 is SEHNR and CDR2 is FQNEAQ (reference sequence). The CDR3 extends over 16 amino acids. V lost 2 bases to trimming and J lost 0 bases, with 8 bases between them.

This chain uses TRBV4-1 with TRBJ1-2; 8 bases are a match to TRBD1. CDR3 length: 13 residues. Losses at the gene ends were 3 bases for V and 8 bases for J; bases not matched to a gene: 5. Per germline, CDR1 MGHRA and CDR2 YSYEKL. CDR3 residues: CASSQITGGGYTF. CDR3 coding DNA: TGCGCCAGCAGCCAGATAACAGGGGGAGGCTACACCTTC.

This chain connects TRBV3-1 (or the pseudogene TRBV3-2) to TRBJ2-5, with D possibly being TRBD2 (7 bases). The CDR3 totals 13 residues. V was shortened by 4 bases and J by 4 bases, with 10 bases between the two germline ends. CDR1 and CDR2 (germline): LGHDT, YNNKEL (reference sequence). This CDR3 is CASSPGGRETQYF. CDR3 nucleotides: TGTGCCAGCAGCCCGGGGGGCCGAGAGACCCAGTACTTC.

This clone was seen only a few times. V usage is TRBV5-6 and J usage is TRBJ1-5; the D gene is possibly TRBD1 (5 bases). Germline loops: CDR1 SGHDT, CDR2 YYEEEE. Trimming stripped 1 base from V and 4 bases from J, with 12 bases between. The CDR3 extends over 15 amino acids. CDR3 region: CASSLRGLPNQPQHF. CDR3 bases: TGTGCCAGCAGCTTGAGGGGACTGCCAAATCAGCCCCAGCATTTT.

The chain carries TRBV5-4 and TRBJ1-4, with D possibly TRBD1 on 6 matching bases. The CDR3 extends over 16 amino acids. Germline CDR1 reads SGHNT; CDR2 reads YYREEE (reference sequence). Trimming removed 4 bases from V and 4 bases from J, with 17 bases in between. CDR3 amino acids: CASSPPPGAGNEKLFF. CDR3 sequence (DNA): TGTGCCAGCAGCCCACCCCCGGGGGCGGGTAATGAAAAACTGTTTTTT.

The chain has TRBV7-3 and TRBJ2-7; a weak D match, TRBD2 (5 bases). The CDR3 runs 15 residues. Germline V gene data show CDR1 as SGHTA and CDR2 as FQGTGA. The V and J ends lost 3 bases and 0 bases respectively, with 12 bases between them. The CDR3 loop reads CASSLDAGASYEQYF. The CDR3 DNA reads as TGTGCCAGCAGCTTGGACGCGGGCGCCTCCTACGAGCAGTACTTC.

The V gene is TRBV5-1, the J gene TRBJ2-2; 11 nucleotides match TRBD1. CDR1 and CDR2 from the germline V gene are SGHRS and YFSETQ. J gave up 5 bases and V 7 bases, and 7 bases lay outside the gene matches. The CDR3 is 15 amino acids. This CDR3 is CASGPDRGQTGELFF. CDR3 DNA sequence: TGCGCCAGCGGGCCGGACAGGGGGCAAACCGGGGAGCTGTTTTTT.

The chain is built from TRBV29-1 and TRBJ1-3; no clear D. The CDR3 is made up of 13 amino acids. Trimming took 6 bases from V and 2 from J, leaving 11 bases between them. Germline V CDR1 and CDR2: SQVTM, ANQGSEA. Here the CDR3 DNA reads TGCAGCGTGTTGGGAGTGGCTGGAAACACCATATATTTT. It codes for CSVLGVAGNTIYF.

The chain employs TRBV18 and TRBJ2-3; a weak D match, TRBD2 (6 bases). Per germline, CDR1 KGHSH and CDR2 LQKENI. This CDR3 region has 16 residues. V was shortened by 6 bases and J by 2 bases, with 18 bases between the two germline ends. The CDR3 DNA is TGTGCCAGCTCGTCCCCGGGAGAGAGGCTCACAGATACGCAGTATTTT. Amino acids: CASSSPGERLTDTQYF.

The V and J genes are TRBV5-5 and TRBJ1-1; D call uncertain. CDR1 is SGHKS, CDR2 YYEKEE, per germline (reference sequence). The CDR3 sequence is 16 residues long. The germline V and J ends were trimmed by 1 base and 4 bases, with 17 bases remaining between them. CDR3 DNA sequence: TGTGCCAGCAGCTTGCGCTTAAGTTTTGGTGGCACTGAAGCTTTCTTT. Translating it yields CASSLRLSFGGTEAFF.